The 10 T cell receptor beta chains in this list originate from one sample, sequenced in a study of T cells after yellow fever vaccination (dated 2019 in TCRdb). The library was prepared using 5' RACE. The sequencer listed for this sample is Illumina NovaSeq 6000. TCRdb ran its own pipeline on the public reads, namely fastp trimming at Q25 and MiXCR clone calling, and kept in-frame beta chains. CDR3 protein duplicates are merged, each entry listing the most common genes and DNA. This sample has 250,000 to 300,000 distinct CDR3 sequences in its table, and roughly 4.8% of those were observed once. The ten largest clones add up to roughly 3% of the sample. The treatment or condition label of this sample denotes: live attenuated yellow fever vaccine strain. Sequences were derived from CD4+ T cells sorted from PBMCs, sampled on the day of the yellow fever booster vaccination. The receptors were sampled from a man aged 18 to 29 who received the YFV17D yellow fever vaccine.

In this sample, this clonotype turned up many times. The chain employs TRBV5-1 and TRBJ2-3; weak D call: TRBD1 (6 bases). V lost 4 bases, J lost 1 base, and 13 bases lay in between. Germline CDR1 and CDR2: SGHRS and YFSETQ. The CDR3 contains 15 residues. The CDR3 DNA follows: TGCGCCAGCAGCCTAGATGCAGGGGGCACAGATACGCAGTATTTT. Protein product: CASSLDAGGTDTQYF.

J is TRBJ1-6 and V is TRBV7-6; TRBD1 is a possible D gene (5 bases). The V gene lost 4 bases and the J gene lost 5 bases, with 12 bases spanning the gap. This CDR3 has 15 amino acids. Germline CDR1 reads SGHVS; CDR2 reads FNYEAQ. The CDR3, as DNA: TGTGCCAGCAGCTCAGGGTTCTTTAATAATTCACCCCTCCACTTT. Residues: CASSSGFFNNSPLHF.

A remark on this clonotype: One junction end disagrees with the germline gene, perhaps due to a read error. The V and J genes are TRBV2 and TRBJ2-4, with 8 nucleotides matching TRBD2. Germline assignment: CDR1 SNHLY and CDR2 FYNNEI. CDR3 length equals 14 residues. This chain's CDR3 is CASGDGGVVDIQYF. The CDR3 DNA sequence: TGTGCCAGCGGTGACGGGGGGGTGGTGGACATTCAGTACTTC. The variable domain in full, completed from reference TRBV2 and TRBJ2-4, reads EPEVTQTPSHQVTQMGQEVILRCVPISNHLYFYWYRQILGQKVEFLVSFYNNEISEKSEIFDDQFSVERPDGSNFTLKIRSTKLEDSAMYFCASGDGGVVDIQYFGAGTRLSVL.

A few counts support this clonotype. V gene TRBV5-4 combines with J gene TRBJ1-2, with D tentatively TRBD1 (6 bases). V dropped 4 bases and J dropped 7 bases, with 23 bases sitting between them. The CDR3 loop spans 16 amino acids. In germline, CDR1 is SGHNT, CDR2 YYREEE (reference sequence). In DNA, the CDR3 is TGTGCCAGCAGCCTCGACCCCGGGCCAGGGGAGGGTGGCTACACCTTC. It codes for CASSLDPGPGEGGYTF.

This clonotype was detected a few times. The chain uses TRBV4-1 and TRBJ2-7; TRBD1 matches at 9 bases. Germline-derived CDR1 and CDR2 are MGHRA and YSYEKL. The V segment lost 4 bases and the J segment 1 base; nucleotides outside the gene matches: 8. The CDR3 consists of 16 residues. DNA for the CDR3: TGCGCCAGCAGCCGGACCGGGACAGGGCTGTCCTACGAGCAGTACTTC. Protein: CASSRTGTGLSYEQYF.

The chain links TRBV2 to TRBJ2-3; the D is unclear. The CDR3 totals 15 residues. Trimming shortened V by 7 bases and J by 2 bases, and 16 bases separated the two germline ends. Germline V gene sequence: CDR1 SNHLY, CDR2 FYNNEI. This chain's CDR3 is CASKVLRLDTDTQYF. The DNA for the CDR3 is TGTGCCAGCAAGGTGTTGCGGCTCGACACAGATACGCAGTATTTT.

This clonotype was observed a handful of times. J is TRBJ1-1 and V is TRBV4-1; D gene unclear. CDR3 length: 14 residues. Trimming stripped 5 bases from V and 4 bases from J, with 14 bases between. Germline V gene sequence: CDR1 MGHRA, CDR2 YSYEKL. This CDR3 is CASSYPGKFTEAFF. The CDR3 coding sequence is TGCGCCAGCAGCTACCCGGGGAAGTTCACTGAAGCTTTCTTT.

The sample holds a few counts of this clonotype. V usage is TRBV20-1 and J usage is TRBJ2-5; the D call may be TRBD1 or TRBD2 (6 bases each). CDR1 is DFQATT and CDR2 is SNEGSKA in the germline V gene (reference sequence). V was pared by 5 bases and J by 5 bases, with 18 bases between. CDR3 size: 14 residues. The CDR3 here is CSASGLGGRETQYF. The CDR3 DNA follows: TGCAGTGCTTCTGGGTTGGGGGGCCGGGAGACCCAGTACTTC.

This clonotype has ten or more counts. The chain is built from TRBV24-1 and TRBJ2-2; maybe TRBD1 (6 bases). V was clipped by 12 bases and J by 0 bases, with 16 bases between them. The CDR3 consists of 15 residues. CDR1 is KGHDR and CDR2 is SFDVKD in the germline V gene. In nucleotides, the CDR3 is TGTGCCGCATCCGGGACACCGCCGAACACCGGGGAGCTGTTTTTT. Translating it yields CAASGTPPNTGELFF.

V and J are TRBV20-1 and TRBJ2-1, with a possible D match to TRBD2 (7 bases). The germline gives CDR1 DFQATT, CDR2 SNEGSKA (reference sequence). Trimming removed 0 bases from V and 8 bases from J, with 14 bases in between. The CDR3 is made up of 14 amino acids. The CDR3 sequence is CSARDLRGADEQFF. As DNA, the CDR3 is TGCAGTGCTAGAGACCTCCGGGGGGCCGATGAGCAGTTCTTC.